The TCR beta chain described here comes from a study of human T cells and chemical hapten exposure. TCRdb re-called the RACE reads with MiXCR, one entry per CDR3 protein. The sample lists 300,000 to 400,000 distinct CDR3 sequences; around 7% were seen once. This clonotype was observed at least ten times. Its antigen is undetermined. From germline, CDR1 is ENHRY and CDR2 SYGVKD. The CDR3 has 12 amino acids. J gave up 3 bases and V 4 bases, and 0 bases lay outside the gene matches. The study, taken as a whole, reports: The formation of large CDR3 similarity clusters by expanded TCRs significantly exceeded that of controls. Sensitizing to DPC left TCRs with a frequency above 1 in 1000 unaltered.

Time point described: patch test 1, 2 weeks after DPC sensitization. Noted treatment: therapeutic diphenylcyclopropenone sensitization with weekly scalp DPC. This specimen was whole blood, taken in connection with sensitization to the hapten diphenylcyclopropenone (DPC). The TCR originated in a young woman with alopecia areata. Some clones in this sample may be carry-over from other donors' samples. The chain employs TRBV10-3 and TRBJ2-7, with TRBD1 identical over 7 bases. The CDR3 nucleotides are TGTGCCATCAGTGGGGACAGCTACGAGCAGTACTTC. This codes for CAISGDSYEQYF.